The T cell receptor (beta chain) under discussion was sequenced for a study of cytomegalovirus exposure and HLA in healthy donors. Whole-study results and caveats: There were 150 or so TCR beta chains listed as cytomegalovirus-associated.

For this clone: The antigen is undetermined.

The CDR3 consists of 15 residues. V was clipped by 5 bases and J by 6 bases; unmatched bases: 11. Germline CDR1 and CDR2: MNHEY and SMNVEV (reference sequence). Using immunoSEQ multiplex PCR, the repertoire was profiled, and TCRdb retains in-frame clones only, with some absent. The sample lists roughly 60,000 clones, 90% to 95% occurring once. The source material was PBMCs. This rearrangement joins TRBV27 to TRBJ1-2; TRBD1 agrees at 8 bases. The clonotype was recovered from a woman under 30 in good health and CMV-seropositive. CDR3 in amino acids: CASSLRTGNRDGYTF. The CDR3 DNA reads as TGTGCCAGCAGTCTAAGGACAGGGAACAGGGATGGCTACACCTTC.